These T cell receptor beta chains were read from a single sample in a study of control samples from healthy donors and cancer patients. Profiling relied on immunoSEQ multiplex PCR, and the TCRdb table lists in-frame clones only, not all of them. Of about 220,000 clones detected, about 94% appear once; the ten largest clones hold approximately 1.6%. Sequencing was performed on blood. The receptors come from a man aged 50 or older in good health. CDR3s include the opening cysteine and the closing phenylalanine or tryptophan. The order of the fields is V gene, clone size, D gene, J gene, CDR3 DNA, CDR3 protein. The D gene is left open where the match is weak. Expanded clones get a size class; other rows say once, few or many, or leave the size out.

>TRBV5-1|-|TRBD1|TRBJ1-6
TGCGCCAGCAGCCGGCAGGGGGCTCCCTATAATTCACCCCTCCACTTT
CASSRQGAPYNSPLHF
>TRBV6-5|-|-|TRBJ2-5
TGTGCCAGCAGGACTACAGGACGGGAGACCCAGTACTTC
CASRTTGRETQYF
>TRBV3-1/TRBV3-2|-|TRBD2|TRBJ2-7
TGTGCCAGCAGCCAAGGTCTAGCGGGGCCCTCCTACGAGCAGTACTTC
CASSQGLAGPSYEQYF
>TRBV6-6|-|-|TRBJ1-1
TGTGCCAGCAGCTACAAACAGGTTAACACTGAAGCTTTCTTT
CASSYKQVNTEAFF
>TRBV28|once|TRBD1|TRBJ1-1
TGTGCCAGCAGTTACGGACAGGGGGAAGCTTTCTTT
CASSYGQGEAFF
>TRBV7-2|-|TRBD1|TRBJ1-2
TGTGCCAGCAGCCAAAGGGACAGCCTCTATGGCTACACCTTC
CASSQRDSLYGYTF
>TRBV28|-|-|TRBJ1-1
TGTGCCAGCACTCTAGGGAACACTGAAGCTTTCTTT
CASTLGNTEAFF
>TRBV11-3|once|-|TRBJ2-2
TGTGCCAGCAGCTTAAGAGGGGAAATCGGGGAGCTGTTTTTT
CASSLRGEIGELFF
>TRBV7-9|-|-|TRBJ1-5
TGTGCCAGCAGCTTAGGCTGGGGATCTAGCAATCAGCCCCAGCATTTT
CASSLGWGSSNQPQHF
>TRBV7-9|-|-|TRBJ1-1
TGTGCCAGCAGCTTAAAGGGGGGGATGGAAGCTTTCTTT
CASSLKGGMEAFF
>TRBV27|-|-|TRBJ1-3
TGTGCCAGCAGTCCCCTAAGCTCTGGAAACACCATATATTTT
CASSPLSSGNTIYF
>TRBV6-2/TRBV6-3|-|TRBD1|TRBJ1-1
TGTGCCAGCAGCTCCGGACAGGGCTACACTGAAGCTTTCTTT
CASSSGQGYTEAFF
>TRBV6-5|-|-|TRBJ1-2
TGTGCCAGCAGTTACTTGGGACTTCGCTATGGCTACACCTTC
CASSYLGLRYGYTF
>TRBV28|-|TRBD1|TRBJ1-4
TGTGCCAGCAGTTTAATAGGGACAGGGTCCGAAAAACTGTTTTTT
CASSLIGTGSEKLFF
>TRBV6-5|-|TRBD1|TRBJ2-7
TGTGCCAGCAGTTACTCCAGGACAGGGGACAGCTACGAGCAGTACTTC
CASSYSRTGDSYEQYF
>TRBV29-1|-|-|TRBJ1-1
TGCAGCGTTGCCGGTAATCTCCTAACCACTGAAGCTTTCTTT
CSVAGNLLTTEAFF
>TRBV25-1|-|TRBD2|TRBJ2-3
TGTGCCAGCAGTACGGCCGGGACTAGCTACTTCGCAACAGATACGCAGTATTTT
CASSTAGTSYFATDTQYF
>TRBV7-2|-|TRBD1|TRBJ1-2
TGTGCCAGCAGGACCGGGACAGGGGCGGATGGCTACACCTTC
CASRTGTGADGYTF
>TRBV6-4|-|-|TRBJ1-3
TGTGCCAGCAGTGATGCCGGCCTACACACCATATATTTT
CASSDAGLHTIYF
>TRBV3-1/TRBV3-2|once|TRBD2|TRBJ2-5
TGTGCCAGCAGCCAGCCCTTAGGGACTAGCCGAGAGACCCAGTACTTC
CASSQPLGTSRETQYF
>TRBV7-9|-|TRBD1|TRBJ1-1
TGTGCCAGCAGCCCCGGACAGGGCTCCACTGAAGCTTTCTTT
CASSPGQGSTEAFF
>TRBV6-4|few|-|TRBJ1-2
TGTGCCAGCAGTGACTCGTGGGCACCATTGGGAAGTGGCTACACCTTC
CASSDSWAPLGSGYTF
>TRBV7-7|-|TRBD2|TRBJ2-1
TGTGCTAGCAGCTTAGGAGTGGGGACTAGCGGGTACAATGAGCAGTTCTTC
CASSLGVGTSGYNEQFF
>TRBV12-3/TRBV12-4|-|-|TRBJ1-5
TGTGCCAGCAGTTCAACACCTTATCAGCCCCAGCATTTT
CASSSTPYQPQHF
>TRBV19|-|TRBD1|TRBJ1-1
TGTGCCAGTAGTAAGGGACAGCTGAACACTGAAGCTTTCTTT
CASSKGQLNTEAFF
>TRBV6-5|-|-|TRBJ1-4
TGTGCCAGCAGTTACTCGAAGGGGATTCGGGAAAAACTGTTTTTT
CASSYSKGIREKLFF
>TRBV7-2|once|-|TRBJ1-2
TGTGCCAGCAGCTTAGGATCAGGGATGCGTGGCTACACCTTC
CASSLGSGMRGYTF
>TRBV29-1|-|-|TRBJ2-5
TGCAGCGTTGTAAAAGGGGATGAGACCCAGTACTTC
CSVVKGDETQYF
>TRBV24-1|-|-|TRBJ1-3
TGTGCCACCAAATCAATCTCTGGAAACACCATATATTTT
CATKSISGNTIYF
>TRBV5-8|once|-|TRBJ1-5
TGTGCCAGCAGCTTGTATAGCAATCAGCCCCAGCATTTT
CASSLYSNQPQHF
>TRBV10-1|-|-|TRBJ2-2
TGCGCCAGCAGTGAGGCTGGGGGTATGTCTTCGGGGACCGGGGAGCTGTTTTTT
CASSEAGGMSSGTGELFF
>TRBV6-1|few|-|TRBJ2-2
TGTGCCAGCAGTGAGGACACCGGGGAGCTGTTTTTT
CASSEDTGELFF